What follows describes a single T cell receptor beta chain. The antigen is unknown. Used for each TCR library was about 3,200 ng of total RNA. TCRdb reprocessed the 5' RACE reads and reports one entry per CDR3 protein, with no DNA. This sample lists just over 300,000 distinct CDR3 sequences; its ten largest clones have over 5.5%. The sample originates from a study of monozygotic twins with inflammatory bowel disease. Study outcomes and limitations: Those with IBD had lower TCRbeta diversity (inverse Simpson) than their healthy co-twins did. Discordant twins showed the same repertoire similarity as concordant twins, possibly from limited power.

Germline assignment: CDR1 DFQATT and CDR2 SNEGSKA (reference sequence). The CDR3 length is 12 residues. This sequence joins TRBV20-1 and TRBJ2-5. The source of this sequence is a human donor with ulcerative colitis or Crohn's disease, or a healthy co-twin of an affected twin (not recorded which). The sample was blood. The CDR3 here is CSARDSMETQYF.